This TCR beta chain was observed in a study of cytomegalovirus exposure and HLA in healthy donors (dated by TCRdb to the late 2010s). Notes on the research overall: In an earlier analysis of fewer than 750 of the donors, 250 to 350 Gb of sequence data and 100 million or so unique TCR beta sequences from approximately 180 million T cells were reported. Donor age, sex, ethnicity and CMV serostatus were compiled alongside the repertoire data. Four to six DR-DQ haplotypes were handled as single units for association and clustering, since linkage in the cohort was strong. An earlier analysis of approximately 500 of the donors applied high-throughput TCR beta sequencing to assess whether each TCR beta V gene segment acted as functional or pseudogenic. The study profiled the T cell repertoires of fewer than 850 subjects by immunosequencing and related them to cytomegalovirus serostatus. Typing coverage varied by locus: about 620-630 donors for A, B, C, DRB1 and DQB1; 522 for DQA1; approximately 610 for DPA1; 450 to 480 for DPB1. Roughly 300 gigabases of sequencing data and approximately 85 million unique TCR sequences were included in an early release covering about 600 HLA-typed donors. The study aimed to test whether cataloging public T cell receptors could reveal signatures of past pathogen exposure. To predict cytomegalovirus infection status, the study brought together high-throughput TCR immunosequencing, statistical association of individual TCRs with disease status, and machine learning. A later genetic analysis used genome-wide SNP genotypes for 398 of the 666 donors, treating that subset as a discovery cohort. HLA typing covered class I and class II loci at four-digit resolution. A later analysis re-analyzed previously published TCR beta repertoires from approximately 700 donors and added high-resolution HLA genotyping to study TCR occurrence patterns. The later analysis used no new phenotypic data to find candidate immune exposures, relying instead on TCR beta sequences and their occurrence across donors. Among the roughly 400 genotyped donors, about 83% belonged to the genetic ancestry cluster associated with self-reported Caucasian donors. Along with the 666-subject first cohort, a separate validation cohort of around 120 different subjects was used. Among 398 genotyped donors of the cohort, an average of about 240,000 unique TCR beta nucleotide sequences were sequenced per donor, roughly 20% of them non-productive. All discovery cohort repertoires had been generated using a single sequencing platform. Overall study outcomes, separate from this receptor: The presence/absence analyses assumed that sequencing depth was roughly uniform across donors, and that assumption may not be true. CMV serostatus was the only immune exposure information available for the cohort. Over 15 rarely observed V segments, including chromosome 9 orphons, were excluded from the earlier analysis of several hundred of the donors because counts were too low. Assigning TCR associations to individual alleles was difficult when HLA alleles, especially DR and DQ, strongly co-occurred. The authors suggested that the approach could potentially be extended to other disease states and immunological phenotypes. Linkage disequilibrium might explain the correlated functional status among segregating V segments, but an unknown experimental factor could not be excluded. A cluster of highly shared sequence variants was judged likely to represent a technical artifact of the sequencing pipeline. According to a later analysis, most CMV-associated TCR beta chains appeared to be HLA-restricted, and the HLA associations seemed to be driven largely by CMV exposure. The cohort was sequenced for TCR beta chains only, and without alpha or paired-chain data the features that could be detected were limited. In a later genetic analysis, fewer N-insertions in productive TCRs were reported among donors in an Asian-associated ancestry cluster than the roughly 640-donor mean. Most TCR sequences were seen in very few donors, while some public TCRs were found in many individuals. Some IMGT-functional V segments, including TRBV6-2 and TRBV6-3, could not be distinguished by the 87-base-pair reads and were therefore excluded. Compared with equally common non-associated chains, HLA-associated TCR beta chains in a later analysis were more clonally expanded and had lower generation probabilities. In the study, approximately 160 TCR beta chains were listed as associated with cytomegalovirus. In a later analysis, around 17,000 TCR beta sequences were associated with specific HLA alleles at a false discovery rate of 0.05. In an earlier analysis of about 540 of the donors, most TCR beta V segments were observed in productive rearrangements about 90% or about 30% of the time, broadly matching IMGT annotations. Because HLA typing was missing for some donors at each locus, association tests included only the typed subset. In a later analysis, TCR association rates were found to vary across HLA loci, with the most associated TCRs seen for DRB1 alleles and the fewest for HLA-C alleles. A few of the identified cytomegalovirus-associated TCR beta chains were confirmed in vitro to be specific for cytomegalovirus antigens. An association between a missense DCLRE1C variant and V-gene and J-gene trimming of TCR beta chains was found in a later genetic analysis and replicated in an independent cohort. Several of the top co-occurrence clusters appeared to be linked to parvovirus B19, influenza, CMV and Epstein-Barr virus, according to a later analysis. A further reported finding was that TCR beta sequences accurately predicted the HLA-A and HLA-B alleles for most subjects in the first cohort. The classifier was reported to diagnose cytomegalovirus status with high specificity and sensitivity in both the original cohort and the validation cohort.

In total, just over 650 healthy bone marrow donors made up the cohort. Cohort members were all nominally healthy when sampled, although unrecorded immune exposures were likely present. The donor was CMV seronegative and belonged to the group of over 300 seronegative cohort members. Every donor gave a peripheral blood sample, and the peripheral blood mononuclear cells from that sample were used for TCR beta sequencing. The Qiagen DNeasy Blood Extraction Kit was used to extract genomic DNA from the blood cell samples. Turning to this clone: It has no known antigen specificity. No per-base quality is available; no much larger clone lies one base away.

Libraries were prepared through the immunoSEQ multiplex PCR assay. A mixture of 60 forward primers for TCR Vbeta segments and 13 reverse primers for TCR Jbeta segments was used in the multiplex PCR. Amplification of the CDR3 region of rearranged TCR beta genes was performed with a multiplex PCR assay on genomic DNA. The amplified TCR beta libraries were sequenced on the Illumina HiSeq System as 87-base-pair reads. On the study's bioinformatics: Across the roughly 700 repertoires, a later analysis counted approximately 83 million unique TCR beta chains, some 11 million of which were shared by at least two donors. A nearest-neighbor algorithm error-corrected the raw reads and collapsed the reads into unique sequences, merging closely related sequences to remove PCR and sequencing errors. To assign V, D and J gene segments, CDR3 sequences were aligned to IMGT reference sequences. Each retained sequence needed at least a six-nucleotide match to both a V gene segment and a J gene segment. Rearrangements were called productive when the CDR3 lacked stop codons and stayed in frame with V and J; all others were non-productive. CDR3 was defined by IMGT convention, running from the second conserved V-encoded cysteine to the conserved J-encoded phenylalanine. Sequences without an unambiguous match to a single V gene segment were excluded from the earlier analysis of 587 of the donors. In an earlier analysis of almost 600 of the donors, a V segment was called functional when productive rearrangements were above 56.7%, and segregating when the standard deviation between donors exceeded 5%. A statistical classification framework was developed to diagnose cytomegalovirus status using the catalog of TCR beta chain sequences. V and J gene assignment, in a later analysis, came from comparing TCR nucleotide sequences with IMGT/GENE-DB human TR gene sequences. In a later analysis, CDR3 sequences and most-parsimonious VDJ recombination scenarios were assigned using the TCRdist pipeline. In a later analysis, each TCR beta chain was defined by its CDR3 amino acid sequence together with its V-gene family, and reads lacking a unique V-gene family were excluded. In a later analysis, around 600 highly shared, low-generation-probability nucleotide sequences were removed to address suspected cross-contamination and a sequencing artifact. In a later analysis, a clonal expansion index for each public chain was calculated from normalized within-repertoire ranks of inferred template counts. In a later analysis, generation probabilities were computed using a VDJ recombination model fitted to out-of-frame rearrangements, and the results were checked against IGoR. In a later analysis, TCR-TCR, TCR-HLA and TCR-CMV co-occurrence was scored with hypergeometric tests, and a repertoire-size bias correction was applied to TCR pairs. A later analysis estimated false discovery rates by permuting HLA or CMV assignments 20 times. A later analysis grouped co-occurring TCRs with DBSCAN, adding TCRdist sequence similarity when clustering within HLA-allele-positive subsets. Repertoires with fewer than 30,000 or more than 120,000 public chains were left out of co-occurrence clustering, as were several repertoires with anomalous nucleotide sharing. In TCRdb, the immuneACCESS table is reduced to in-frame sequences with V and J assigned. These tables do not hold every clone; where another copy was compared, an unresolved V gene accounts for under half, and the others remain unexplained. D and trimming were read from the DNA, whereas the V and J calls and clone size are those reported in that table. For this sample the table gives 110,000 or so clones, of which 65% to 85% were detected only once. The ten largest account for approximately 2.7% of the sample.

The germline V gene (reference sequence) provides CDR1 SEHNR and CDR2 FQNEAQ. The CDR3 runs 15 residues from the cysteine to the phenylalanine. The retained sequence is limited to the CDR3, 45 bases, with the frame set at the first base. After removal of 6 bases from V and 7 bases from J, the junction retains 5 bases not matched to a gene. This chain is built from TRBV7-9 and TRBJ2-1; TRBD2 agrees with 14 junctional bases. The clonotype originates from a woman aged 18-29 years in good health and CMV-seronegative. Specimen: PBMCs. In nucleotides, the sequence is TGTGCCAGCAGACCCGGGACTAGCGGGAGAAATGAGCAGTTCTTC. Its protein product is CASRPGTSGRNEQFF.